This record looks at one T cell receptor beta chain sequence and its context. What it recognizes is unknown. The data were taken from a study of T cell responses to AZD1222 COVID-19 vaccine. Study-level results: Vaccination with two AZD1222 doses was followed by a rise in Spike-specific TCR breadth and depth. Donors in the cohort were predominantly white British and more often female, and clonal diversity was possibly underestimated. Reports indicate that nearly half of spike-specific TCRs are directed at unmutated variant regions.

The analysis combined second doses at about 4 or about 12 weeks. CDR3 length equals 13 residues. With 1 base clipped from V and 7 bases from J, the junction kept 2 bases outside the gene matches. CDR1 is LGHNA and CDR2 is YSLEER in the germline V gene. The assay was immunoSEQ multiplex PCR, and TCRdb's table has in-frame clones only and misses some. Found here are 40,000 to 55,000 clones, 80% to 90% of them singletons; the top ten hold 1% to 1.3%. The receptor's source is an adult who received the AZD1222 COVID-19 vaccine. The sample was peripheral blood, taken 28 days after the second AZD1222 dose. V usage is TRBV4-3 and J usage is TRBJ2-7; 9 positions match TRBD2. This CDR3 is CASSQGLAEEQYF. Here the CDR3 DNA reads TGCGCCAGCAGCCAAGGACTAGCGGAAGAGCAGTACTTC.